The TCR beta chain described here comes from a study of blood T cell repertoires in COVID-19. Across the whole study: COVID-19 samples from acute and convalescent phases originated in the United States, Italy and Spain.

Germline CDR1 LNHNV, CDR2 YYDKDF (reference sequence). Losses at the gene ends were 5 bases for V and 1 base for J; bases not matched to a gene: 4. The CDR3 has 14 residues. The protocol was immunoSEQ multiplex PCR, while the TCRdb copy is restricted to in-frame clones and leaves out a portion. The data show tens of thousands of clones, about 85% seen once. The chain couples TRBV15 to TRBJ1-1; 7 bases match TRBD1. Sequenced: peripheral blood. The sequence came from a human donor in a cohort sampled during active COVID-19. The CDR3 is CATSPGTENTEAFF. The DNA of the CDR3 is TGTGCCACCAGCCCCGGGACAGAGAACACTGAAGCTTTCTTT.